This T cell receptor beta chain is from a study of blood T cell repertoires in COVID-19. As for the study in general: Researchers got acute and convalescent COVID-19 samples from the United States, Italy and Spain.

This clone was observed a single time. V trimming: 3 bases; J trimming: 9 bases; junction bases outside the gene matches: 13. Germline assignment: CDR1 ENHRY and CDR2 SYGVKD. CDR3 length: 16 residues. Per the authors' pipeline: Reference gene primer amplification in the assay estimated nucleated cell counts. Repertoires were generated with immunoSEQ multiplex PCR, while TCRdb's copy carries only in-frame clones and drops some. For V, J and clone size, that table is used; D and trimming come from the DNA. The sample records some 150,000 clones, 70% to 85% being singletons. The V and J genes are TRBV10-3 and TRBJ1-4; 7 positions match TRBD1. Sequencing was carried out using peripheral blood. The source of this sequence is a woman aged 45-65 years with acute or convalescent COVID-19. CDR3 nucleotide sequence: TGTGCCATCAGTGATCCTGAGACAGGGCCCCGGAAAAAACTGTTTTTT. This gives the protein CAISDPETGPRKKLFF.